These 11 T cell receptor beta chains came from one sample sequenced in a study of CD8 T cells in Susac syndrome. Random hexamers primed reverse transcription of roughly 0.45 to 1 ug RNA. Each CDR3 protein gets one entry after TCRdb re-called the immunoSEQ multiplex PCR reads with MiXCR. The sample contains around 150,000 distinct CDR3 sequences, almost 96% of which appear only once. Material for sequencing was CD4+ T cells from PBMCs. The receptors originated from a human donor with Susac syndrome.

The chain links TRBV5-1 to TRBJ2-5; the D is unclear. The V gene lost 1 base and the J gene lost 2 bases, with 6 bases spanning the gap. The CDR3 is 13 amino acids. Germline CDR1 SGHRS, CDR2 YFSETQ. CDR3 nucleotides: TGCGCCAGCAGCTTGAACGGGCAAGAGACCCAGTACTTC. Protein: CASSLNGQETQYF.

The genes are TRBV20-1 and TRBJ2-2; 8 bases fit TRBD1. Germline CDR1 DFQATT, CDR2 SNEGSKA (reference sequence). Trimming removed 0 bases from V and 4 bases from J; junction bases left unmatched: 7. CDR3 length: 16 residues. CDR3 in amino acids: CSARDSKTGVTGELFF. CDR3 in DNA: TGCAGTGCTAGAGATTCTAAGACAGGGGTCACCGGGGAGCTGTTTTTT.

V gene TRBV6-5 combines with J gene TRBJ1-1; D is possibly TRBD1 (5 bases). The CDR3 covers 14 residues. From germline, CDR1 is MNHEY and CDR2 SVGAGI. Deletions cut 2 bases from V and 4 bases from J, with 11 bases between. In nucleotides, the CDR3 is TGTGCCAGCAGTTACGCCAGGGTGGGCACTGAAGCTTTCTTT. This sequence encodes CASSYARVGTEAFF.

V and J are TRBV25-1 and TRBJ1-1; D is unresolved. Per the germline V gene, CDR1 is MGHDK and CDR2 is SYGVNS. The CDR3 contains 14 residues. Trimming pared 3 bases from V and 4 bases from J, leaving 12 bases between. DNA of the CDR3: TGTGCCAGCAGTGATCTTCGGGGTACCACTGAAGCTTTCTTT. It translates to CASSDLRGTTEAFF. The full variable domain, its missing parts supplied by reference TRBV25-1 and TRBJ1-1, is EADIYQTPRYLVIGTGKKITLECSQTMGHDKMYWYQQDPGMELHLIHYSYGVNSTEKGDLSSESTVSRIRTEHFPLTLESARPSHTSQYLCASSDLRGTTEAFFGQGTRLTVV.

The rearrangement links TRBV20-1 to TRBJ2-4, with D hard to call. Germline CDR1 DFQATT, CDR2 SNEGSKA (reference sequence). The CDR3 contains 15 residues. V shed 1 base and J shed 9 bases, with 19 bases lying between them. The CDR3 loop is CSARVLSPPVGIQYF. CDR3 in DNA: TGCAGTGCTAGAGTATTGAGCCCCCCGGTGGGCATTCAGTACTTC.

The chain combines TRBV29-1 with TRBJ1-1; D gene uncertain. Trimming pared 7 bases from V and 3 bases from J, leaving 9 bases between. This CDR3 comprises 11 residues. Germline V CDR1 and CDR2: SQVTM, ANQGSEA. The CDR3 DNA is TGCAGCGCCGGAGCGTACACTGAAGCTTTCTTT. Translation: CSAGAYTEAFF.

The chain links TRBV5-4 to TRBJ1-1, with D maybe TRBD1 (6 bases). V was pared by 4 bases and J by 6 bases, with 19 bases between. Germline CDR1 is SGHNT and CDR2 is YYREEE (reference sequence). The CDR3 sequence is 15 residues long. The CDR3 sequence is CASSLGGHSSAEAFF. The DNA of the CDR3 is TGTGCCAGCAGCCTGGGGGGCCATTCCAGCGCTGAAGCTTTCTTT.

In its sample, this clonotype was seen once. Here the CDR3 DNA reads TGTGCCAGCAGTCCAGATAGGGTTCAGCCCCAGCATTTT. Its translation: CASSPDRVQPQHF. The chain joins TRBV12-3 or TRBV12-4 to TRBJ1-5; D unresolved. CDR3 length: 13 residues. The V end lost 5 bases, the J end lost 6 bases, and 11 bases lay between the germline ends.

The chain joins TRBV23-1 to TRBJ1-5; D gene ambiguous. TRBV23-1 is given ORF status, its function remaining uncertain. V was shortened by 6 bases and J by 9 bases, with 12 bases between the two germline ends. The CDR3 runs 12 residues. CDR3 residues: CASSHPHPPQHF. DNA of the CDR3: TGCGCCAGCAGCCACCCCCACCCGCCCCAGCATTTT.

The genes are TRBV14 and TRBJ2-1; possibly TRBD2 for D (5 bases). The CDR3 has 13 amino acids. Germline values: CDR1 SGHDN, CDR2 FVKESK. V gave up 0 bases and J gave up 7 bases, with 7 bases separating them. CDR3 amino acids: CASSQDRGNEQFF. CDR3 sequence (DNA): TGTGCCAGCAGCCAAGATCGGGGAAATGAGCAGTTCTTC.

V is TRBV2 and J is TRBJ1-5; weak D call: TRBD1 (5 bases). Germline V lookup: CDR1 SNHLY, CDR2 FYNNEI. The CDR3 totals 14 residues. With 4 bases removed from V and 5 bases from J, the gap between germline ends came to 12 bases. The CDR3 spells CASSGGGTYQPQHF. CDR3 DNA: TGTGCCAGCAGTGGGGGGGGAACCTATCAGCCCCAGCATTTT.